This is a list of T cell receptor beta chains from one sample in a study of T cells in Graves' hyperthyroidism and ophthalmopathy. TCRdb analysed the multiplex PCR reads with MiXCR anew, one entry per CDR3 protein. Of a few hundred thousand distinct CDR3 sequences listed, more than 15% are singletons. What was sequenced was blood. Receptor source: a woman in her 40s with Graves' ophthalmopathy. Each CDR3 is given without its conserved first and last residue. Size is stated for part of the rows, as once, few or many counts, or as a class when the clone is expanded.

>TRBJ2-1|many|TRBV30
AWSAGQWGNEQF
>TRBJ2-3|few|TRBV19
ASRHRGLQTDTQY
>TRBJ2-1|many|TRBV7-9
ASSWTGQSEQF
>TRBJ2-3|few|TRBV29-1
SVAEGAQY
>TRBJ2-2|few|TRBV7-3
ASSVSGGDTGELF
>TRBJ2-3|many|TRBV5-6
ASSYADTQY
>TRBJ1-3|few|TRBV29-1
SSRDPGNTIY
>TRBJ2-3|-|TRBV4-1
ASSQGGTSGGGQLDTQY
>TRBJ1-1|few|TRBV28
ASSFLGTDMNTEAF
>TRBJ2-7|many|TRBV28
ASSTWDGSYEQY
>TRBJ2-7|few|TRBV12-3/TRBV12-4
ASSQMTRREQY
>TRBJ1-5|-|TRBV20-1
SARDPEGLNQPQH
>TRBJ2-5|-|TRBV20-1
SARDFTGKETQY
>TRBJ1-4|-|TRBV18
ASSPNRGEEKLF
>TRBJ2-1|-|TRBV6-2/TRBV6-3
ASTHTGLAGGNEQF
>TRBJ2-7|many|TRBV11-3
ASSVGGGDAYEQY
>TRBJ1-1|many|TRBV29-1
SAYTGDGAF
>TRBJ2-3|-|TRBV15
ATSREAGQGGTDTQY
>TRBJ2-1|many|TRBV28
ASSTTYRGRSGNEQF
>TRBJ2-1|-|TRBV4-1
ASSQSARSYNEQF
>TRBJ1-2|many|TRBV2
ASSEIEGNYGYT
>TRBJ2-3|-|TRBV29-1
SVEARTRDTQY
>TRBJ1-5|-|TRBV28
ASSPYGQGRQPQH
>TRBJ2-5|many|TRBV13
ASRSDYIETQY
>TRBJ2-6|-|TRBV10-3
AIWDSGDGANVLT
>TRBJ1-2|many|TRBV7-2
ASSFSGTANYGYT
>TRBJ2-7|few|TRBV29-1
SVQRGLTYEQY
>TRBJ1-1|many|TRBV6-1
ASSPPPGKQNTEAF
>TRBJ2-6|-|TRBV19
ASRWRTGETGANVLT